The 19 T cell receptor beta chains reported below all come from one sample, sequenced in a study of blood T cell repertoires in COVID-19. Method: immunoSEQ multiplex PCR; TCRdb's copy keeps in-frame clones and lacks some. The table has about 78,000 clones, about 88% seen once; the top ten hold less than 3%. Sample: peripheral blood. The receptor source for this set is a man in his 70s with active or convalescent COVID-19.

The chain uses TRBV30 and TRBJ1-5; D might be TRBD1 (5 bases). Germline loops: CDR1 GTSNPN, CDR2 SVGIG (reference sequence). Trimming pared 3 bases from V and 5 bases from J, leaving 11 bases between. The CDR3 has 13 residues. DNA of the CDR3: TGTGCCTGGAGCCTAGGGGAAGATCAGCCCCAGCATTTT. Its translation is CAWSLGEDQPQHF.

CDR3 sequence: CASSLSILRDEQYF. In nucleotides, the CDR3 is TGTGCCAGTAGTCTCAGCATCCTCCGGGACGAGCAGTACTTC. This chain uses TRBV19 with TRBJ2-7, with D hard to call. Per germline, CDR1 LNHDA and CDR2 SQIVND (reference sequence). The CDR3 has 14 residues. With 5 bases removed from V and 5 bases from J, the gap between germline ends came to 16 bases.

The rearrangement uses TRBV2 and TRBJ2-1; TRBD2 is a possible D gene (6 bases). Germline V lookup: CDR1 SNHLY, CDR2 FYNNEI. The CDR3 runs to 14 residues. V was trimmed by 7 bases and J by 10 bases, leaving 20 bases between them. The DNA of the CDR3 is TGTGCCAGCACCCTCCGGCCCCCAGGAGGGGAGCAGTTCTTC. Its translation is CASTLRPPGGEQFF.

V is TRBV28 and J is TRBJ1-5; 8 bases fit TRBD1. V lost 5 bases and J lost 2; bases outside the gene matches: 8. Germline V lookup: CDR1 MDHEN, CDR2 SYDVKM. There are 16 residues in the CDR3. The CDR3: CASSIRQGSGNQPQHF. CDR3 sequence (DNA): TGTGCCAGCAGTATCCGACAGGGGTCGGGCAATCAGCCCCAGCATTTT.

This clone was observed a handful of times. The V call is TRBV5-1, the J call TRBJ2-7, with 13 bases lining up with TRBD2. The CDR3 contains 16 residues. The J segment lost 3 bases and the V segment lost 1 base, leaving 4 bases of the junction unmatched. Looked up from germline, CDR1 is SGHRS and CDR2 is YFSETQ. The CDR3 reads CASSLSGTSGIYEQYF. For the CDR3, the DNA is TGCGCCAGCAGCTTGTCCGGGACTAGCGGGATCTACGAGCAGTACTTC.

The rearrangement uses TRBV28 and TRBJ1-2, with 9 positions matching TRBD1. V gave up 7 bases and J gave up 4 bases; unmatched junction bases: 10. The germline V gene encodes CDR1 MDHEN and CDR2 SYDVKM. CDR3 length: 15 residues. The CDR3 here is CASKARRDRVYGYTF. CDR3 DNA: TGTGCCAGCAAAGCCCGGCGGGACAGGGTCTATGGCTACACCTTC.

The J gene is TRBJ1-1, the V gene TRBV2, with TRBD1 as a possible D gene (5 bases). The CDR3 covers 14 residues. Germline-derived CDR1 and CDR2 are SNHLY and FYNNEI. Trimming removed 4 bases from V and 6 bases from J, with 15 bases in between. CDR3 DNA sequence: TGTGCCAGCAGTGTATTAGTCACAGGCTCTGAAGCTTTCTTT. This sequence encodes CASSVLVTGSEAFF.

This rearrangement joins TRBV9 to TRBJ1-1; a weak D match, TRBD1 (6 bases). There are 15 residues in the CDR3. Per germline, CDR1 SGDLS and CDR2 YYNGEE. V lost 0 bases, J lost 7 bases, and 16 bases lay in between. The DNA of the CDR3 is TGTGCCAGCAGCGTAGGACAGGTAGCACGCGGTGAAGCTTTCTTT. This encodes CASSVGQVARGEAFF.

The V call is TRBV12-3 or TRBV12-4, the J call TRBJ1-2; 7 bases map to TRBD1. Unmatched junction bases numbered 5, after V lost 6 bases and J lost 4 bases. The CDR3 is 13 amino acids. CDR3 loop: CASSPRGTYGYTF. As DNA, the CDR3 is TGTGCCAGCAGCCCCAGGGGGACCTATGGCTACACCTTC.

The gene calls are TRBV4-1 and TRBJ1-1; possible D gene TRBD1, 6 bases. The CDR3 has 16 residues. Germline V CDR1 and CDR2: MGHRA, YSYEKL. V lost 2 bases to trimming and J lost 0 bases, with 13 bases between them. The CDR3 is CASSQRDMTMNTEAFF. The CDR3 DNA reads as TGCGCCAGCAGCCAAAGGGACATGACCATGAACACTGAAGCTTTCTTT.

This sequence joins TRBV19 and TRBJ1-6, with D possibly TRBD1 on 5 matching bases. Germline CDR1 LNHDA, CDR2 SQIVND (reference sequence). V dropped 10 bases and J dropped 6 bases, with 16 bases sitting between them. CDR3 length: 14 residues. CDR3 sequence: CATRGAASNSPLHF. CDR3 nucleotide sequence: TGTGCCACCCGCGGGGCGGCTTCTAATTCACCCCTCCACTTT.

V and J are TRBV5-8 and TRBJ2-4; 9 bases align to TRBD1. V gave up 8 bases and J gave up 4 bases; unmatched junction bases: 4. The CDR3 is made up of 13 amino acids. Germline values: CDR1 SGHTS, CDR2 YDEGEE. CDR3 sequence (DNA): TGTGCCAGTCTGACAGGGGGTAAAAACATTCAGTACTTC. Its protein product is CASLTGGKNIQYF.

J is TRBJ2-5 and V is TRBV5-4, with 11 bases aligning to TRBD2. The CDR3 loop spans 16 amino acids. Trimming took 0 bases from V and 6 from J; bases not matched to a gene: 7. Germline V CDR1 and CDR2: SGHNT, YYREEE (reference sequence). This chain's CDR3 is CASSLVASGRTKTQYF. In DNA form, the CDR3 reads TGTGCCAGCAGCTTGGTAGCTAGCGGGAGGACGAAGACCCAGTACTTC.

The CDR3 region is CASSLDRNTEAFF. CDR3 sequence (DNA): TGTGCCAGCAGCTTAGATCGTAACACTGAAGCTTTCTTT. The chain employs TRBV11-3 and TRBJ1-1; the D is unclear. Germline lookup yields CDR1 SGHNT and CDR2 YENEEA. Trimming cost V 0 bases and J 2 bases, with 4 bases left between them. The CDR3 spans 13 residues.

The chain recombines TRBV3-1 (or the pseudogene TRBV3-2) with TRBJ1-5; possible D gene TRBD1, 5 bases. V lost 0 bases to trimming and J lost 13 bases, with 13 bases between them. The CDR3 covers 13 residues. CDR1 is LGHDT, CDR2 YNNKEL, per germline (reference sequence). CDR3 DNA sequence: TGTGCCAGCAGCCAAGACAGGGTATCAAGACAGCATTTT. Its translation: CASSQDRVSRQHF.

This clone came up once. The V call is TRBV18, the J call TRBJ2-5; TRBD1 agrees at 7 bases. Germline CDR1 KGHSH, CDR2 LQKENI. V trimming: 3 bases; J trimming: 1 base; junction bases outside the gene matches: 2. CDR3 length: 14 residues. The DNA for the CDR3 is TGTGCCAGCTCACCGGGACAGATCCAAGAGACCCAGTACTTC. Translating it yields CASSPGQIQETQYF. The full variable domain, its missing parts supplied by reference TRBV18 and TRBJ2-5, is NAGVMQNPRHLVRRRGQEARLRCSPMKGHSHVYWYRQLPEEGLKFMVYLQKENIIDESGMPKERFSAEFPKEGPSILRIQQVVRGDSAAYFCASSPGQIQETQYFGPGTRLLVL.

This chain links TRBV7-3 with TRBJ2-5, with TRBD2 matching over 7 bases. After removal of 2 bases from V and 4 bases from J, the junction contained 1 base not matched to a gene. Germline CDR1 reads SGHTA; CDR2 reads FQGTGA. CDR3 length equals 13 residues. The CDR3 spells CASSLAGAETQYF. The CDR3 region has the DNA TGTGCCAGCAGCTTAGCGGGAGCAGAGACCCAGTACTTC.

The count of this clone is one. V usage is TRBV19 and J usage is TRBJ2-3, with 9 bases identical to TRBD2. V shed 1 base and J 5 bases; nucleotides not matched to a gene: 4. Per germline, CDR1 LNHDA and CDR2 SQIVND (reference sequence). The CDR3 contains 15 residues. CDR3 bases: TGTGCCAGTAGTATAGCGGCGGGAGGGGGAGATACGCAGTATTTT. It specifies CASSIAAGGGDTQYF.

The rearrangement uses TRBV10-3 and TRBJ2-7; 8 bases line up with TRBD2. CDR3 length: 15 residues. Germline loops: CDR1 ENHRY, CDR2 SYGVKD. After removal of 6 bases from V and 0 bases from J, the junction contained 7 bases not matched to a gene. The CDR3 loop reads CAIRGGLGSSYEQYF. CDR3 sequence (DNA): TGTGCCATCAGGGGGGGACTAGGGAGCTCCTACGAGCAGTACTTC.